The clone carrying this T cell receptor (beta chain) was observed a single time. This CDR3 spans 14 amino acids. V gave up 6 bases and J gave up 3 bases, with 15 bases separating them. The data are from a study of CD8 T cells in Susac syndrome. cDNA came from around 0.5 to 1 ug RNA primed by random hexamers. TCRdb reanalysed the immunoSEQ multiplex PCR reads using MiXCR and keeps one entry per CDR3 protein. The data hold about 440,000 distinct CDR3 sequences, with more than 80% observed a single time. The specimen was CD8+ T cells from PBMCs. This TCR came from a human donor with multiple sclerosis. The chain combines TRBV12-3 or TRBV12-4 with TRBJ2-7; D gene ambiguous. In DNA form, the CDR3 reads TGTGCCAGCAGCCCCGAGACTTTCCTCTACGAGCAGTACTTC. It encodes CASSPETFLYEQYF.